This T cell receptor (beta chain) was identified during a study of cytomegalovirus exposure and HLA in healthy donors. Study-wide results and limits: Most TCR sequences showed up rarely, but some public TCRs showed up in many donors.

The germline CDR1 and CDR2 sequences are SGHTA and FQGNSA. V was clipped by 4 bases and J by 3 bases, with 7 bases between them. The length of the CDR3 is 12 residues. In the case of this clone: Its antigen is not known.

Researchers ran the PCR with 60 Vbeta and 13 Jbeta primers. Measured with immunoSEQ multiplex PCR; TCRdb has only the in-frame clones, and not every one. The sample holds 200,000 to 250,000 clones; approximately 80% are singletons and the top ten take 0.71%. The sequencing sample was made of PBMCs. The genes are TRBV7-2 and TRBJ2-7; D remains ambiguous. The sequence derives from a boy aged 2 to 10 in good health and CMV-seronegative. As DNA, the CDR3 is TGTGCCAGCAGCTCTCCCGGCTACGAGCAGTACTTC. Its translation is CASSSPGYEQYF.